This T cell receptor beta chain comes out of a study of blood T cell repertoires in COVID-19. Across the study: T cells, B-cell-depleted T cells, or PBMCs supplied cDNA or gDNA.

This CDR3 is 14 amino acids long. Per germline, CDR1 MNHEY and CDR2 SMNVEV (reference sequence). Trimming took 3 bases from V and 3 from J; bases not matched to a gene: 2. Profiled with immunoSEQ multiplex PCR; TCRdb holds only in-frame clones, not every one. The sample carries more than 200,000 clones, 86% recorded once. While infection was still active, Seattle patients were enrolled and then followed longitudinally. The source material was peripheral blood. The rearrangement links TRBV27 to TRBJ2-3; 8 bases are shared with TRBD2. The clonotype was recovered from a woman between 45 and 60 years old with COVID-19, enrolled during active disease. Here the CDR3 DNA reads TGTGCCAGCAGTTTCCAGCGGGGGACAGATACGCAGTATTTT. It yields the protein CASSFQRGTDTQYF.